This paragraph reports one T cell receptor (beta chain). This record comes from a study of cytotoxic CD8 clonotypes in ibrutinib-treated CLL. Germline V gene lookup returns CDR1 SGHRS and CDR2 YFSETQ. Trimming pared 5 bases from V and 0 bases from J, leaving 19 bases between. This CDR3 has 17 amino acids. The data were produced by immunoSEQ multiplex PCR, yet TCRdb's version contains in-frame clones alone and is incomplete. The sample gives approximately 120,000 clones, 84% of which show up once; 3.3% is in the top ten. The chain carries TRBV5-1 and TRBJ2-3; the D gene is possibly TRBD2 (7 bases). Sample: PBMCs, taken after 24 months of ibrutinib treatment. The TCR sequence derives from a human donor with chronic lymphocytic leukemia. The CDR3 DNA reads TGCGCCAGCAGGGCGGGCGGGGGCAGCTCTAGCACAGATACGCAGTATTTT. It encodes CASRAGGGSSSTDTQYF. Full variable domain (rest looked up from reference TRBV5-1 and TRBJ2-3): KAGVTQTPRYLIKTRGQQVTLSCSPISGHRSVSWYQQTPGQGLQFLFEYFSETQRNKGNFPGRFSGRQFSNSRSEMNVSTLELGDSALYLCASRAGGGSSSTDTQYFGPGTRLTVL.